The text below deals with one T cell receptor (beta chain). Antigen specificity is unknown. From blood CD8+ and CD4+ T cells, the TCR beta chain was sequenced. It was with random hexamers that 0.5 to 1 ug RNA was reverse transcribed. Amplification of the TCR beta CDR3 was carried out by immunoSEQ multiplex PCR, which spanned a total of 54 Vbeta and 13 Jbeta segments. TCRdb re-derived calls from the immunoSEQ multiplex PCR reads in MiXCR, one entry per CDR3 protein. The sample lists about 130,000 distinct CDR3 sequences, roughly 96% seen once, with more than 0.1% in the top ten. This specimen belongs to a study of CD8 T cells in Susac syndrome. The study's findings and limits: Acknowledgment was made by the study that its TCR sequencing and HLA analysis involved a relatively small number of individuals.

Trimming took off 2 bases at V and 5 bases at J, with 7 bases between the two ends. The CDR3 is made up of 12 amino acids. The germline gives CDR1 MNHNS, CDR2 SASEGT. J is TRBJ2-7 and V is TRBV6-1, with D unresolved. The TCR sequence derives from a human donor in good health. Sequenced sample: CD4+ T cells from PBMCs. CDR3 residues: CASSESVHEQYF. The CDR3 DNA reads TGTGCCAGCAGTGAATCAGTCCACGAGCAGTACTTC.